This T cell receptor beta chain was identified during a study of blood T cell repertoires in COVID-19. As for the study in general: The cDNA or gDNA used as material had been derived from T cells, B-cell-depleted T cells, or PBMCs.

Germline V lookup: CDR1 SGHRS, CDR2 YFSETQ. The CDR3 loop spans 19 amino acids. J was trimmed by 3 bases and V by 3 bases; bases with no gene match: 15. Some clones are missing from TCRdb's copy, which holds only in-frame ones; the method was immunoSEQ multiplex PCR. The data hold 14,000 or so clones, with 80% to 85% observed a single time. This TCR derives from a human donor in a cohort sampled during active COVID-19. Input material: peripheral blood. The rearrangement joins TRBV5-1 to TRBJ1-1; 12 bases are shared with TRBD1. The CDR3 DNA sequence: TGCGCCAGCAGCTCTACCGGGACAGGGGGCAAGATAACGTACACTGAAGCTTTCTTT. It codes for CASSSTGTGGKITYTEAFF.